This T cell receptor (beta chain) was identified in a study of T-cell reconstitution after alpha-beta-depleted transplantation in children. This clonotype was picked up a small number of times. Unique molecular identifiers were used in preparing the TCRbeta library. TCRdb ran MiXCR on the PCR reads and lists one entry per CDR3 protein. The sample consists of some 530,000 distinct CDR3 sequences, approximately 13% of them appearing once. J gave up 6 bases and V 5 bases, and 6 bases lay outside the gene matches. This CDR3 is 14 amino acids long. Germline V CDR1 and CDR2: MNHEY, SMNVEV (reference sequence).

Sample: PBMCs from the stem cell graft donor, taken from the stem cell graft. This TCR came from a human donor who donated a stem cell graft to a child with combined immunodeficiency. The chain has TRBV27 and TRBJ1-5; TRBD1 matches at 8 bases. The CDR3 DNA sequence: TGTGCCAGCAGTCCGACAGGGGTGATTCAGCCCCAGCATTTT. It specifies CASSPTGVIQPQHF.